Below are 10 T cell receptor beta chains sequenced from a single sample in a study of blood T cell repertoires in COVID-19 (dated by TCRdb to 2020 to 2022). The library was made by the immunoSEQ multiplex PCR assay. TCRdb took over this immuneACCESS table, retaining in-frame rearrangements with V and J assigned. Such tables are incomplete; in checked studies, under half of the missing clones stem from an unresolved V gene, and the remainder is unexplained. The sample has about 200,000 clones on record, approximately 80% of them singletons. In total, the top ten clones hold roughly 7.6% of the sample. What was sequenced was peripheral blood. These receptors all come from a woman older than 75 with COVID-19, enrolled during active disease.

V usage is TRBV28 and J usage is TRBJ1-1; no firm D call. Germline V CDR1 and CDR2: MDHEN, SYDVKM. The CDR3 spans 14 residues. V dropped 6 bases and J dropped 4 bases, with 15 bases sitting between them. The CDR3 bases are TGTGCCAGCAGCCTACCTCTAAGCGGCACTGAAGCTTTCTTT. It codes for CASSLPLSGTEAFF.

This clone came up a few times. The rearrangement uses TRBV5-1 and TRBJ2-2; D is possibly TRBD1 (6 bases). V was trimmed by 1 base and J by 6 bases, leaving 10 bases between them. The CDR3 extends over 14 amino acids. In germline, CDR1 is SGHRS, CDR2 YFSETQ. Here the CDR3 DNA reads TGCGCCAGCAGCTTGAGGGGGAGCGCCGGGGAGCTGTTTTTT. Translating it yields CASSLRGSAGELFF.

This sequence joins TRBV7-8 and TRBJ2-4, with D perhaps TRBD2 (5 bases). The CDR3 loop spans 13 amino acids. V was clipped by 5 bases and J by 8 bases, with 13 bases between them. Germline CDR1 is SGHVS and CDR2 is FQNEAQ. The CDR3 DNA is TGTGCCAGCAGCCGGGCGGACTCGGACATTCAGTACTTC. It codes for CASSRADSDIQYF.

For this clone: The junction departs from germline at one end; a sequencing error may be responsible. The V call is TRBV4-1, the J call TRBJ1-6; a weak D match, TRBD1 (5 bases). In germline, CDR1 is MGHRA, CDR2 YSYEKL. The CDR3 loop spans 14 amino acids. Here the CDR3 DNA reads TGCGCCAGCACCCAACGCGAGCTTTCAGGGCCCCTCCACTTT. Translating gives CASTQRELSGPLHF.

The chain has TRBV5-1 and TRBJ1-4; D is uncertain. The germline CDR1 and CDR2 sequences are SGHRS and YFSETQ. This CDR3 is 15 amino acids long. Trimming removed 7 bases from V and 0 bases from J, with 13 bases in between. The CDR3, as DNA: TGCGCCAGCTCGCTTACATCCTCAACTAATGAAAAACTGTTTTTT. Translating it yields CASSLTSSTNEKLFF.

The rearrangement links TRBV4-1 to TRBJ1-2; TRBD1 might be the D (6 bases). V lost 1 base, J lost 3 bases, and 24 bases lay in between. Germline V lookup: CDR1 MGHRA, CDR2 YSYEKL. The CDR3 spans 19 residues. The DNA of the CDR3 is TGCGCCAGCAGCCAAGCTCTTTTGGGCAGGGGACCAAGGGACTATGGCTACACCTTC. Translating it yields CASSQALLGRGPRDYGYTF.

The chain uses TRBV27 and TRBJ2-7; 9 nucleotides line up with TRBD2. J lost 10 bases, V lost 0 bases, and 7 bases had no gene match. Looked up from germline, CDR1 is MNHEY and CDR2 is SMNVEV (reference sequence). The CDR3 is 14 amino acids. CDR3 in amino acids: CASSLSKNSGSQYF. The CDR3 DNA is TGTGCCAGCAGTTTATCTAAGAATAGCGGGAGCCAGTACTTC.

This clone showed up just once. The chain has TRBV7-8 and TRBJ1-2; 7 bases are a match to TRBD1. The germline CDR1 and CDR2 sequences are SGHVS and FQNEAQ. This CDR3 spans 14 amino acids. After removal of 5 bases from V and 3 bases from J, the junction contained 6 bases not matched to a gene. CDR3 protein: CASSLQGIDYGYTF. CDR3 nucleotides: TGTGCCAGCAGCCTACAGGGGATCGACTATGGCTACACCTTC.

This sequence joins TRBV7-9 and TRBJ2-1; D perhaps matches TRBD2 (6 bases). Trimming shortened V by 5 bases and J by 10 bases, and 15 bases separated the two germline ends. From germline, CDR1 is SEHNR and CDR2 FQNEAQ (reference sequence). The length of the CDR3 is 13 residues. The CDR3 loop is CASSGREYEEQFF. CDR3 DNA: TGTGCCAGCAGCGGACGGGAGTACGAGGAGCAGTTCTTC. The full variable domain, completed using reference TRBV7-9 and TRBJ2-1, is DTGVSQNPRHKITKRGQNVTFRCDPISEHNRLYWYRQTLGQGPEFLTYFQNEAQLEKSRLLSDRFSAERPKGSFSTLEIQRTEQGDSAMYLCASSGREYEEQFFGPGTRLTVL.

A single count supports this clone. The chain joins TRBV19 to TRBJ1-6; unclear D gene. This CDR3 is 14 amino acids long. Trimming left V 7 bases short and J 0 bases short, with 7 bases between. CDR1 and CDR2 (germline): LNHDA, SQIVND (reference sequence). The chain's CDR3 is CASKGSSYNSPLHF. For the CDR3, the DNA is TGTGCCAGTAAAGGGAGCTCCTATAATTCACCCCTCCACTTT.